Listed below are T cell receptor beta chains from one sample, sequenced in a study of T cells after yellow fever vaccination. Via MiXCR, TCRdb re-called the 5' RACE reads, giving one row per CDR3 protein. The sample includes hundreds of thousands of distinct CDR3 sequences, 9% to 15% of them seen just once. Here the sequenced sample was PBMCs, taken on the day of the yellow fever booster vaccination. These receptors came from a man aged 30 to 45 who received the YFV17D yellow fever vaccine. Each CDR3 is given with its conserved first and last residue. The D gene is left open where the match is weak. Part of the rows lack a size; the others show once, few, many or a class for expanded clones.

clone size: -
CDR3 length: 16
D gene: -
J gene: TRBJ2-7
V gene: TRBV5-6
CDR3 protein: CASSLGAGTLSHEQYF
CDR3 DNA: TGTGCCAGCAGCTTGGGTGCAGGGACCCTTTCTCATGAGCAGTACTTC

clone size: few
CDR3 length: 12
D gene: -
J gene: TRBJ2-1
V gene: TRBV6-5
CDR3 protein: CASSQRRAGQFF
CDR3 DNA: TGTGCCAGCAGCCAACGAAGGGCCGGGCAGTTCTTC

clone size: -
CDR3 length: 16
D gene: TRBD1
J gene: TRBJ2-7
V gene: TRBV7-9
CDR3 protein: CASSPSTGQSSYEQYF
CDR3 DNA: TGTGCCAGCAGCCCTTCGACAGGGCAAAGCTCCTACGAGCAGTACTTC

clone size: many
CDR3 length: 12
D gene: -
J gene: TRBJ2-3
V gene: TRBV29-1
CDR3 protein: CSVGGEGDTQYF
CDR3 DNA: TGCAGCGTTGGCGGTGAGGGAGATACGCAGTATTTT

clone size: -
CDR3 length: 14
D gene: -
J gene: TRBJ2-7
V gene: TRBV27
CDR3 protein: CASSLSSQGREQYF
CDR3 DNA: TGTGCCAGCAGTTTATCGAGTCAGGGCCGGGAGCAGTACTTC

clone size: few
CDR3 length: 17
D gene: -
J gene: TRBJ2-1
V gene: TRBV6-5
CDR3 protein: CASSYSSMLGAVNEQFF
CDR3 DNA: TGTGCCAGCAGTTACTCGAGCATGTTGGGGGCCGTAAATGAGCAGTTCTTC

clone size: few
CDR3 length: 11
D gene: -
J gene: TRBJ2-1
V gene: TRBV2
CDR3 protein: CASSEGERPFF
CDR3 DNA: TGTGCCAGCAGTGAAGGGGAGCGTCCGTTCTTC

clone size: -
CDR3 length: 18
D gene: TRBD1
J gene: TRBJ2-7
V gene: TRBV15
CDR3 protein: CATSRDPLMVQGVNEQYF
CDR3 DNA: TGTGCCACCAGCAGAGACCCACTAATGGTACAGGGGGTGAACGAGCAGTACTTC

clone size: few
CDR3 length: 15
D gene: -
J gene: TRBJ2-4
V gene: TRBV6-2/TRBV6-3
CDR3 protein: CASSSMLLAKNIQYF
CDR3 DNA: TGTGCCAGCAGTTCCATGCTCCTAGCCAAAAACATTCAGTACTTC

clone size: -
CDR3 length: 13
D gene: TRBD2
J gene: TRBJ2-5
V gene: TRBV20-1
CDR3 protein: CSAAGGPGETQYF
CDR3 DNA: TGCAGTGCTGCGGGAGGGCCAGGGGAGACCCAGTACTTC